This TCR beta chain was found in a study of technical replicates of blood from several donors. The CDR3 is made up of 16 amino acids. CDR1 and CDR2 from the germline V gene are MNHNY and SVGAGI (reference sequence). Trimming shortened V by 2 bases and J by 2 bases, and 14 bases separated the two germline ends. Sequencing was performed with immunoSEQ multiplex PCR; in TCRdb, only in-frame clones are kept and a portion is missing. Among roughly 64,000 clones listed, around nine tenths were seen once. The sample consisted of PBMCs. The chain links TRBV6-6 to TRBJ2-3; a weak D match, TRBD2 (6 bases). The clonotype was recovered from a human donor in good health. Some clones in this sample may be carry-over from other donors' samples. The CDR3 protein is CASSYPGGPITDTQYF. The DNA for the CDR3 is TGTGCCAGCAGTTACCCCGGAGGGCCTATCACAGATACGCAGTATTTT.